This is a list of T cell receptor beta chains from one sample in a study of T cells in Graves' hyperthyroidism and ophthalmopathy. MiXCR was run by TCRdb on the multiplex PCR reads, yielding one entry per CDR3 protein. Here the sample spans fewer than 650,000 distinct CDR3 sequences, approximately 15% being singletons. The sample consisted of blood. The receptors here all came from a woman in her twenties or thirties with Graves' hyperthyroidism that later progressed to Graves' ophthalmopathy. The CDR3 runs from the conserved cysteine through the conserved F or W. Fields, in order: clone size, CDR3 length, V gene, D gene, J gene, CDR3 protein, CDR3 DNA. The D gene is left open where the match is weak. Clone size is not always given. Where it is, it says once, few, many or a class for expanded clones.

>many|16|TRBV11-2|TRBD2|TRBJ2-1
CASSGGVREGHNEQFF
TGTGCCAGCAGCGGAGGGGTGCGGGAGGGCCACAATGAGCAGTTCTTC
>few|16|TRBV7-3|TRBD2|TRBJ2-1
CASSLEPLLAFDEQFF
TGTGCCAGCAGCTTAGAGCCTTTACTAGCGTTCGATGAGCAGTTCTTC
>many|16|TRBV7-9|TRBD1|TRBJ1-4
CASSRVSGTANEKLFF
TGTGCCAGCAGCCGAGTTTCAGGGACAGCTAATGAAAAACTGTTTTTT
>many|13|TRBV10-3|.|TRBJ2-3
CAISGEPTDTQYF
TGTGCCATCAGCGGAGAGCCCACAGATACGCAGTATTTT
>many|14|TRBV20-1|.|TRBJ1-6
CSARGGGLDSPLHF
TGCAGTGCTAGAGGTGGGGGGCTGGATTCACCCCTCCACTTT
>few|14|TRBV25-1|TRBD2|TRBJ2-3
CASSGGGDTDTQYF
TGTGCCAGCAGTGGGGGGGGGGACACAGATACGCAGTATTTT
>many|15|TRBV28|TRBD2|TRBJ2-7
CASSFGTSVTYEQYF
TGTGCCAGCAGTTTCGGGACTAGCGTCACCTACGAGCAGTACTTC
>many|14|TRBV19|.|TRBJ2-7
CASSSGGYTEEQYF
TGTGCCAGTAGTAGCGGAGGTTATACGGAGGAGCAGTACTTC
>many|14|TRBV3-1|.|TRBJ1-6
CASSPTGTGSPLHF
TGTGCCAGCAGCCCAACAGGTACCGGCTCACCCCTCCACTTT
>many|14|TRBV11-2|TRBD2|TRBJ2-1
CASSQTSGRHEQFF
TGTGCCAGCAGCCAGACTAGCGGGAGACATGAGCAGTTCTTC
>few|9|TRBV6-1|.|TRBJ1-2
CASSRPYTF
TGTGCCAGCAGCAGACCCTACACCTTC
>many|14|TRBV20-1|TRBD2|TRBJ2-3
CSVPRAGVADTQYF
TGCAGTGTCCCTCGGGCGGGAGTTGCAGATACGCAGTATTTT
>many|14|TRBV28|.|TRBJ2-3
CASSFSGGPDTQYF
TGTGCCAGCAGTTTTTCCGGGGGACCAGATACGCAGTATTTT
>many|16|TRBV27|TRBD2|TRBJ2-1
CASSLSFGLASDEQFF
TGTGCCAGCAGTTTATCGTTCGGACTAGCGAGCGATGAGCAGTTCTTC
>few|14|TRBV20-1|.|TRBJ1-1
CSARDIGGDTEAFF
TGCAGTGCTAGAGATATTGGTGGGGACACTGAAGCTTTCTTT
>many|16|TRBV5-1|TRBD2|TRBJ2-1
CASSRIAGGSYNEQFF
TGCGCCAGCAGCCGGATAGCGGGAGGATCATACAATGAGCAGTTCTTC
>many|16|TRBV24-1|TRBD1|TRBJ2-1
CATSDQGETYFNEQFF
TGTGCCACCAGTGATCAGGGGGAAACCTATTTCAATGAGCAGTTCTTC
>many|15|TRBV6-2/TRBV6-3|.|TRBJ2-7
CASSYLGDPGDEQYF
TGTGCCAGCAGTTATTTGGGGGACCCCGGCGACGAGCAGTACTTC
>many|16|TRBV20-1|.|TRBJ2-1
CSARDLAGSSYNEQFF
TGCAGTGCTAGAGATCTCGCGGGAAGCTCCTACAATGAGCAGTTCTTC
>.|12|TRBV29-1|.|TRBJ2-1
CSVESSYNEQFF
TGCAGCGTTGAAAGCTCCTACAATGAGCAGTTCTTC
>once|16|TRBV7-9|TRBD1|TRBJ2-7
CASSRQGALPAYEQYF
TGTGCCAGCAGCCGGCAGGGGGCATTACCCGCTTACGAGCAGTACTTC
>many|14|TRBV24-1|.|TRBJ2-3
CATSDLHSTDTQYF
TGTGCCACCAGTGATTTGCACAGCACAGATACGCAGTATTTT
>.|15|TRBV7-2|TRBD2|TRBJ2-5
CASSFSGRAGKTQYF
TGTGCCAGCAGCTTTAGCGGGAGGGCCGGAAAGACCCAGTACTTC
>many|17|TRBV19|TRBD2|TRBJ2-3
CASSTRLAGGDTDTQYF
TGTGCCAGTAGTACACGACTAGCGGGAGGGGACACAGATACGCAGTATTTT
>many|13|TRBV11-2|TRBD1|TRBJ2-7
CASSLDRDREQYF
TGTGCCAGCAGCTTAGATCGGGACAGGGAGCAGTACTTC
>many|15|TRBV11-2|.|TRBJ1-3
CASSLAPLTGNTIYF
TGTGCCAGCAGCTTAGCCCCTTTGACTGGAAACACCATATATTTT
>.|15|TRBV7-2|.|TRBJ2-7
CASSPPGRGRAQQYF
TGTGCCAGCAGCCCCCCGGGTAGGGGGAGGGCCCAGCAGTACTTC
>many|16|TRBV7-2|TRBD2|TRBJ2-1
CASSFPAGGTYNEQFF
TGTGCCAGCAGCTTTCCAGCGGGAGGGACCTACAATGAGCAGTTCTTC
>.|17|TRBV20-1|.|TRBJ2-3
CSAIGAPTAPRTDTQYF
TGCAGTGCCATCGGAGCCCCCACAGCGCCCCGGACAGATACGCAGTATTTT
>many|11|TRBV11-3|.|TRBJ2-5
CASTNQETQYF
TGTGCCAGCACCAACCAAGAGACCCAGTACTTC
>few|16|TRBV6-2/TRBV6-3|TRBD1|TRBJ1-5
CASSGGTGSSNQPQHF
TGTGCCAGCAGCGGCGGGACAGGGTCTAGCAATCAGCCCCAGCATTTT
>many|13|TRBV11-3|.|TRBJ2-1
CASSLKDPKEQFF
TGTGCCAGCAGCTTAAAGGACCCCAAGGAGCAGTTCTTC
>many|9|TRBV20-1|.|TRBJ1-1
CTINTEAFF
TGCACCATCAACACTGAAGCTTTCTTT
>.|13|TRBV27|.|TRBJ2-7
CASRRTVPYEQYF
TGTGCCAGCAGGCGGACCGTTCCCTACGAGCAGTACTTC
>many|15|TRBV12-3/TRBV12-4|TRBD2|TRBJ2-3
CASSSSGSLADTQYF
TGTGCCAGCAGTTCTAGCGGGAGTTTGGCAGATACGCAGTATTTT
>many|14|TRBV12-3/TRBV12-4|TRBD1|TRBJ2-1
CASSSSGTANEQFF
TGTGCCAGCAGTTCCTCCGGGACAGCCAATGAGCAGTTCTTC
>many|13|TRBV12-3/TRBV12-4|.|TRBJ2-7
CASSLKSGHEQYF
TGTGCCAGCAGTTTAAAGTCTGGACACGAGCAGTACTTC
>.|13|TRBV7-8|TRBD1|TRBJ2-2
CGQGATNTGELFF
TGTGGTCAGGGGGCCACGAACACCGGGGAGCTGTTTTTT
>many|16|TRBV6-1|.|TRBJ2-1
CASSVGGAGDSNEQFF
TGTGCCAGCAGTGTTGGGGGGGCGGGAGACAGCAATGAGCAGTTCTTC
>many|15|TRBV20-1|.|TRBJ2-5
CSARDRSVGGETQYF
TGCAGTGCTAGAGATAGGAGCGTCGGCGGGGAGACCCAGTACTTC
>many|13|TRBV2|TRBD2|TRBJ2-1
CASGLAGADEQFF
TGTGCCAGCGGACTAGCGGGAGCCGATGAGCAGTTCTTC
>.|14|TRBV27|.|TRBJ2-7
CASSRAGRSDEQYF
TGTGCCAGCTCTCGAGCCGGCAGGTCCGACGAGCAGTACTTC
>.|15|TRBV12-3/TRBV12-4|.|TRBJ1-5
CASSLVRDSNQPQHF
TGTGCCAGCAGTTTAGTCAGGGATAGCAATCAGCCCCAGCATTTT
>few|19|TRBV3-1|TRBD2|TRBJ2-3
CASSQDFAREFSSTDTQYF
TGTGCCAGCAGCCAAGATTTTGCGCGGGAGTTTTCTAGCACAGATACGCAGTATTTT
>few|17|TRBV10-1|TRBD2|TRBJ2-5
CASSESKAGGPRETQYF
TGCGCCAGCAGTGAGTCGAAGGCGGGAGGGCCGAGGGAGACCCAGTACTTC
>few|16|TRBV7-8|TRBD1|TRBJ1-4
CASSLAVTGENEKLFF
TGTGCCAGCAGCTTAGCGGTGACAGGGGAGAATGAAAAACTGTTTTTT
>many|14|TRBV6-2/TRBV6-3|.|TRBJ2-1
CATLDRKRNNEQFF
TGTGCCACCCTAGACCGTAAGCGTAACAATGAGCAGTTCTTC
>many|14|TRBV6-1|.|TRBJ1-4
CASSYEGGNEKLFF
TGTGCCAGCAGTTATGAAGGGGGAAACGAAAAACTGTTTTTT